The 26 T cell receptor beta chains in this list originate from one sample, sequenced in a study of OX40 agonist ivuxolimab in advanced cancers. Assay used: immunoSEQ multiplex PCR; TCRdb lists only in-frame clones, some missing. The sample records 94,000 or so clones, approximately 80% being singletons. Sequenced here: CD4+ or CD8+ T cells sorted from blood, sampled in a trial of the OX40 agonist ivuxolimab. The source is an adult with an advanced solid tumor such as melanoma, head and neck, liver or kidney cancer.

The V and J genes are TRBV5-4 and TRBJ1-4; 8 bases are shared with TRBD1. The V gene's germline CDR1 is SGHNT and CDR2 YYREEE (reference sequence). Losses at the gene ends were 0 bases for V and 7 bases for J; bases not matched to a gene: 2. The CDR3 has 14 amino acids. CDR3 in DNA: TGTGCCAGCAGCTTGGGACAGGGGCTTGAAAAACTGTTTTTT. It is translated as CASSLGQGLEKLFF.

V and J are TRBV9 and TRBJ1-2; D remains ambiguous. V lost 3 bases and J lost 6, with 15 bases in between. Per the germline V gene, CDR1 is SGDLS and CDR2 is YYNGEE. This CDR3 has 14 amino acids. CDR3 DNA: TGTGCCAGCAGCGCGCCGTATCGAAGCCATGGCTACACCTTC. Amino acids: CASSAPYRSHGYTF.

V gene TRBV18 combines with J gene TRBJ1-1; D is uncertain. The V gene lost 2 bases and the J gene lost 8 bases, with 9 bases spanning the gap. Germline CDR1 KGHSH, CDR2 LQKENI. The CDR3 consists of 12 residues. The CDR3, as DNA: TGTGCCAGCTCACCAAGGAGGGAGGAAGCTTTCTTT. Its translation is CASSPRREEAFF. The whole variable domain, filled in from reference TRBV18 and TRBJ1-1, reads NAGVMQNPRHLVRRRGQEARLRCSPMKGHSHVYWYRQLPEEGLKFMVYLQKENIIDESGMPKERFSAEFPKEGPSILRIQQVVRGDSAAYFCASSPRREEAFFGQGTRLTVV.

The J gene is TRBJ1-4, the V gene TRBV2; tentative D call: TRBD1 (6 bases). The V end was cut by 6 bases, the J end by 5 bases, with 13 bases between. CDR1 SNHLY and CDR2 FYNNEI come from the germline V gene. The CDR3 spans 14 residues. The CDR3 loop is CASRQTGTNEKLFF. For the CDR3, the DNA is TGTGCCAGCAGACAGACAGGCACAAATGAAAAACTGTTTTTT.

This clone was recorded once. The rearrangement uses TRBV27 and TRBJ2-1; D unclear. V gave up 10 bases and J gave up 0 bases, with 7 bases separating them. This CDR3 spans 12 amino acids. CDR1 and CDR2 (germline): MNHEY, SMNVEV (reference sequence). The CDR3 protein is CATALSYNEQFF. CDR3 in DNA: TGTGCCACCGCCCTCTCCTACAATGAGCAGTTCTTC.

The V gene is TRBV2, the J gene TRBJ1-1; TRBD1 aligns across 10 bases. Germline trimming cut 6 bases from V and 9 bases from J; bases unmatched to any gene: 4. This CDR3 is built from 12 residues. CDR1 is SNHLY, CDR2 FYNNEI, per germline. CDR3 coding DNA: TGTGCCAGCAGGAAGGGACAGGGGCAAGCTTTCTTT. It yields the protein CASRKGQGQAFF.

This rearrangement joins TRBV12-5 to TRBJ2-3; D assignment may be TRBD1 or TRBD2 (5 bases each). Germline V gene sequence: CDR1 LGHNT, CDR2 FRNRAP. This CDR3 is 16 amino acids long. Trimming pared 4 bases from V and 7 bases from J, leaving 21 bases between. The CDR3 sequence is CASGYTGTDSGNTQYF. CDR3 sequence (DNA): TGTGCTAGTGGTTACACCGGGACCGACTCAGGGAATACGCAGTATTTT. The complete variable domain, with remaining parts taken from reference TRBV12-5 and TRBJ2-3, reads DARVTQTPRHKVTEMGQEVTMRCQPILGHNTVFWYRQTMMQGLELLAYFRNRAPLDDSGMPKDRFSAEMPDATLATLKIQPSEPRDSAVYFCASGYTGTDSGNTQYFGPGTRLTVL.

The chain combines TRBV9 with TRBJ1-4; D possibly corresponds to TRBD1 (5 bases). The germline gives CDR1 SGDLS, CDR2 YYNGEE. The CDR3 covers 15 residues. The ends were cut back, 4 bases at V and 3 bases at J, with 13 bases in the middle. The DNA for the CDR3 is TGTGCCAGCAGCTCCGGCCGGGGCTCTAATGAAAAACTGTTTTTT. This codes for CASSSGRGSNEKLFF.

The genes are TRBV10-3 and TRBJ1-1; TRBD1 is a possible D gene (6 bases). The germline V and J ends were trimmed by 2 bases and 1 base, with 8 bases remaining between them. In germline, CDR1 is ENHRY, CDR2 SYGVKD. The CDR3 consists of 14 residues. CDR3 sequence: CAISERGANTEAFF. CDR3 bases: TGTGCCATCAGTGAGCGGGGGGCGAACACTGAAGCTTTCTTT.

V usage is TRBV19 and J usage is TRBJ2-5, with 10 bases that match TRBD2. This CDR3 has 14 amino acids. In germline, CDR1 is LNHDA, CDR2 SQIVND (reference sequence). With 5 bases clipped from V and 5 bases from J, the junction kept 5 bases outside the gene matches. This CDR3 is CASSERGGKETQYF. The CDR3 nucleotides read TGTGCCAGTAGTGAGCGGGGGGGCAAGGAGACCCAGTACTTC. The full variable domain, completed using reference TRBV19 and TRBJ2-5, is DGGITQSPKYLFRKEGQNVTLSCEQNLNHDAMYWYRQDPGQGLRLIYYSQIVNDFQKGDIAEGYSVSREKKESFPLTVTSAQKNPTAFYLCASSERGGKETQYFGPGTRLLVL.

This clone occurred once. The CDR3 loop is CASIRSSYNSPLHF. CDR3 in DNA: TGTGCCAGCATTCGGAGCTCCTATAATTCACCCCTCCACTTT. V is TRBV2 and J is TRBJ1-6; no firm D call. This CDR3 spans 14 amino acids. Germline CDR1 is SNHLY and CDR2 is FYNNEI. V lost 7 bases, J lost 0 bases, and 7 bases lay in between.

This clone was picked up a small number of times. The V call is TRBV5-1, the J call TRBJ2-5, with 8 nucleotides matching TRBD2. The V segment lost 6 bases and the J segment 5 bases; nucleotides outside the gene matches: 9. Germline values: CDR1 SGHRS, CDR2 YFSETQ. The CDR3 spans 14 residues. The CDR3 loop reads CASNQPGLEETQYF. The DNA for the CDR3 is TGCGCCAGCAACCAACCGGGACTAGAGGAGACCCAGTACTTC. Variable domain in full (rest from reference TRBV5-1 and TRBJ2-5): KAGVTQTPRYLIKTRGQQVTLSCSPISGHRSVSWYQQTPGQGLQFLFEYFSETQRNKGNFPGRFSGRQFSNSRSEMNVSTLELGDSALYLCASNQPGLEETQYFGPGTRLLVL.

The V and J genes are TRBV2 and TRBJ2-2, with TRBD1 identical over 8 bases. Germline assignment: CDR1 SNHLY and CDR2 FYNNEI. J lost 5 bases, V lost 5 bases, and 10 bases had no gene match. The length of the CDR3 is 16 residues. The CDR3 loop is CASSLTGGMGTGELFF. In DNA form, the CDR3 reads TGTGCCAGCAGTCTAACAGGGGGGATGGGTACCGGGGAGCTGTTTTTT.

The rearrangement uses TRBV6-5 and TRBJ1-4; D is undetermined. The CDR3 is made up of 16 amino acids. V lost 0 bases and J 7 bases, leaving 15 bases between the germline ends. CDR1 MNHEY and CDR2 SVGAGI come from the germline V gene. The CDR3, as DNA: TGTGCCAGCAGTTACTCTCTGGGGTTTATGAGTGAAAAACTGTTTTTT. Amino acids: CASSYSLGFMSEKLFF.

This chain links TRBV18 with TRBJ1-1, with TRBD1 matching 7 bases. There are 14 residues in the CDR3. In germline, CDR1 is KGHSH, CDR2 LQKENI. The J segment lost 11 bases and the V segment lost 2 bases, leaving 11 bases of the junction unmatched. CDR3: CASSPGFQGETAFF. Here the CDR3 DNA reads TGTGCCAGCTCACCAGGGTTTCAGGGGGAAACGGCTTTCTTT.

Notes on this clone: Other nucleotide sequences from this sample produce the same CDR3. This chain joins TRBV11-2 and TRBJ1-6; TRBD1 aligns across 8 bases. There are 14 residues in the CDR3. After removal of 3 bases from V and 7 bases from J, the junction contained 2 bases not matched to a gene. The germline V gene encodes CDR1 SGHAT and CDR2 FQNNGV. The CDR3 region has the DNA TGTGCCAGCAGCTTCGGACAGGGCAATTCACCCCTCCACTTT. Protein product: CASSFGQGNSPLHF. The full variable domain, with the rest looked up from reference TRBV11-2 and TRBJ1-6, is EAGVAQSPRYKIIEKRQSVAFWCNPISGHATLYWYQQILGQGPKLLIQFQNNGVVDDSQLPKDRFSAERLKGVDSTLKIQPAKLEDSAVYLCASSFGQGNSPLHFGNGTRLTVT.

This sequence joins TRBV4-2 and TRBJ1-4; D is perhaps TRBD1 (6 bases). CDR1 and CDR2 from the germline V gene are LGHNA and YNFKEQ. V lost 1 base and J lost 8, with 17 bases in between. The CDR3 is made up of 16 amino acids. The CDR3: CASSQGRTAPDEKLFF. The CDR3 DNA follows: TGTGCCAGCAGCCAAGGTCGGACAGCACCAGACGAAAAACTGTTTTTT.

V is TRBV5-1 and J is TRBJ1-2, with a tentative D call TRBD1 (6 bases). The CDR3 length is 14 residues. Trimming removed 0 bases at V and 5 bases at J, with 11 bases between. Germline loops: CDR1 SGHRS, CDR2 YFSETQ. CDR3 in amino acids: CASSLETGKYGYTF. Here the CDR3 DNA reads TGCGCCAGCAGCTTGGAGACAGGAAAGTATGGCTACACCTTC.

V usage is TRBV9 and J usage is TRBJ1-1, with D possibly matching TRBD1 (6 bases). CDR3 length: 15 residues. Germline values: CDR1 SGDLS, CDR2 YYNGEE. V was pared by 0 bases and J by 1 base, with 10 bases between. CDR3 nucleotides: TGTGCCAGCAGCGTAGTTGGACAGTCGAACACTGAAGCTTTCTTT. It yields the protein CASSVVGQSNTEAFF.

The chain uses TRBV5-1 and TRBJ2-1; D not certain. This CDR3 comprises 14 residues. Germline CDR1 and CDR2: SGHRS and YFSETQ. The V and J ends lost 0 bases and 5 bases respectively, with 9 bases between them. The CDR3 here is CASSLEGYNNEQFF. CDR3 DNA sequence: TGCGCCAGCAGCTTGGAAGGCTATAACAATGAGCAGTTCTTC.

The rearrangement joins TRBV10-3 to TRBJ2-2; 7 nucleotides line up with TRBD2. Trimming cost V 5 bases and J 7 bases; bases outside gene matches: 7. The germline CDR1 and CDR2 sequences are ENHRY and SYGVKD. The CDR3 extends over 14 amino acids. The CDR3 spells CAISLQGGDGELFF. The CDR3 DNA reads TGTGCCATCAGTTTGCAGGGAGGGGACGGGGAGCTGTTTTTT.

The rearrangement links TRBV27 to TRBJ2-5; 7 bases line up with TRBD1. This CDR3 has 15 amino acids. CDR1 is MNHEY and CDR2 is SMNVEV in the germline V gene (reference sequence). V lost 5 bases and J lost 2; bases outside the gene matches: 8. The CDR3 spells CASSPDRAPQETQYF. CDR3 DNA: TGTGCCAGCAGTCCCGACAGGGCCCCACAAGAGACCCAGTACTTC.

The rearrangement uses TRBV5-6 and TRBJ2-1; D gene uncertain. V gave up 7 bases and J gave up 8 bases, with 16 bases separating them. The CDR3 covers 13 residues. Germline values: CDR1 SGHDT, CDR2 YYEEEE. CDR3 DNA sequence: TGTGCCAGCCTCTTCCCCGGTGGGGATGAGCAGTTCTTC. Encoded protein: CASLFPGGDEQFF. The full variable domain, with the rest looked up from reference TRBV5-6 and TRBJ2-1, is DAGVTQSPTHLIKTRGQQVTLRCSPKSGHDTVSWYQQALGQGPQFIFQYYEEEERQRGNFPDRFSGHQFPNYSSELNVNALLLGDSALYLCASLFPGGDEQFFGPGTRLTVL.

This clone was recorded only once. In DNA form, the CDR3 reads TGTGCCAGCAGCAGGGACATCCCCGGGGAGCTGTTTTTT. Amino acid sequence: CASSRDIPGELFF. V is TRBV5-4 and J is TRBJ2-2; TRBD1 might be the D (6 bases). Trimming cost V 4 bases and J 6 bases, with 10 bases left between them. The CDR3 is 13 amino acids. Germline CDR1 SGHNT, CDR2 YYREEE (reference sequence). The full variable domain, completed using reference TRBV5-4 and TRBJ2-2, is ETGVTQSPTHLIKTRGQQVTLRCSSQSGHNTVSWYQQALGQGPQFIFQYYREEENGRGNFPPRFSGLQFPNYSSELNVNALELDDSALYLCASSRDIPGELFFGEGSRLTVL.

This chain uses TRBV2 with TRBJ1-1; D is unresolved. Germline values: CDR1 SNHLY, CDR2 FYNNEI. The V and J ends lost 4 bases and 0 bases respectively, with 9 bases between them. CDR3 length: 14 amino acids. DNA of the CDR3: TGTGCCAGCAGTGTAGGGCAGATGAACACTGAAGCTTTCTTT. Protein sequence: CASSVGQMNTEAFF.

This CDR3 is CASSSGTGRYEQYV. In DNA form, the CDR3 reads TGTGCCAGCAGCTCGGGGACAGGGAGGTACGAGCAGTACGTC. This chain uses TRBV7-2 with TRBJ2-7, with 9 bases lining up with TRBD1. CDR3 length: 14 amino acids. CDR1 SGHTA and CDR2 FQGNSA come from the germline V gene. J was trimmed by 4 bases and V by 4 bases; bases with no gene match: 5.